The T cell receptor beta chain under discussion was sequenced for a study of blood T cell repertoires in COVID-19. Germline CDR1 is LNHDA and CDR2 is SQIVND (reference sequence). The V gene lost 5 bases and the J gene lost 1 base, with 17 bases spanning the gap. This CDR3 comprises 16 residues. In the authors' methods: Scientists estimated how many nucleated cells there were by amplifying reference gene primers. TCRdb keeps only in-frame clones here, not all; method: immunoSEQ multiplex PCR. From that table come the V and J calls and clone size; the DNA was used to work out D and trimming. The sample includes some 150,000 clones, approximately 88% of them seen just once.

The sample comprised peripheral blood. The sequence was obtained from a man between 65 and 79 years old with acute or convalescent COVID-19. The rearrangement uses TRBV19 and TRBJ1-2; no clear D. The CDR3 bases are TGTGCCAGTAGTTCAACTGGGCCCACCCTTAACTATGGCTACACCTTC. It codes for CASSSTGPTLNYGYTF. Full variable domain (outside the CDR3, taken from reference TRBV19 and TRBJ1-2): DGGITQSPKYLFRKEGQNVTLSCEQNLNHDAMYWYRQDPGQGLRLIYYSQIVNDFQKGDIAEGYSVSREKKESFPLTVTSAQKNPTAFYLCASSSTGPTLNYGYTFGSGTRLTVV.